This T cell receptor (beta chain) was found in a study of T-cell memory formation after mild COVID-19. The study's findings and limits: Unconfirmed was the SARS-CoV-2 specificity of second-wave clones that peaked on day 37. Detection of some responders pre-infection suggested pre-existing cross-reactive memory T cells participated.

At least ten counts were recorded for this clonotype. Its antigen is currently unknown. The trim removed 2 bases at V and 7 bases at J, leaving 16 bases unmatched. The CDR3 totals 17 residues. Germline V gene data show CDR1 as DFQATT and CDR2 as SNEGSKA (reference sequence). Constant-segment-primed 5'RACE gave TCR alpha and TCR beta cDNA libraries with sample barcodes and UMIs. TCRdb reprocessed the 5' RACE reads with MiXCR, giving one entry per CDR3 protein. The data contain hundreds of thousands of distinct CDR3 sequences, over 15% of them singletons. The J gene is TRBJ2-5, the V gene TRBV20-1; TRBD2 agrees at 10 bases. Sequencing was carried out using PBMCs or a T cell subset sorted from them (not recorded which). The clonotype was recovered from an adult woman who had mild COVID-19 (a few samples of this study predate the infection). Cell type and time point are not known. The CDR3 region is CSARSLSGLAASGTQYF. CDR3 DNA: TGCAGTGCTAGATCCCTAAGCGGACTAGCGGCCTCCGGGACCCAGTACTTC.